This paragraph reports one T cell receptor beta chain. Antigen: not known. These data originate in a study of T cells expressing NK-cell markers. General study points: About six donors carried dominant NKG2C+ clonotypes that made up roughly 1.0-7.0% of their CD8+ T cells.

Germline-derived CDR1 and CDR2 are SGHRS and YFSETQ. CDR3 size: 13 residues. After re-calling the 5' RACE reads, TCRdb lists one entry per CDR3 protein, DNA absent. The ten top clones account for approximately 1.5%, within a sample of about 460,000 distinct CDR3 sequences. The TCR originated in a woman aged 50 to 60 in good health. The sample consisted of blood T cells: a sorted CD56 or NKG2C T cell subset, CD4+ or CD8+ T cells, or bulk PBMC T cells (not recorded which). The chain has TRBV5-1 and TRBJ2-7; the D call from TCRdb, TRBD1, cannot be confirmed without DNA. The CDR3 spells CASSPRGGNEQYF.